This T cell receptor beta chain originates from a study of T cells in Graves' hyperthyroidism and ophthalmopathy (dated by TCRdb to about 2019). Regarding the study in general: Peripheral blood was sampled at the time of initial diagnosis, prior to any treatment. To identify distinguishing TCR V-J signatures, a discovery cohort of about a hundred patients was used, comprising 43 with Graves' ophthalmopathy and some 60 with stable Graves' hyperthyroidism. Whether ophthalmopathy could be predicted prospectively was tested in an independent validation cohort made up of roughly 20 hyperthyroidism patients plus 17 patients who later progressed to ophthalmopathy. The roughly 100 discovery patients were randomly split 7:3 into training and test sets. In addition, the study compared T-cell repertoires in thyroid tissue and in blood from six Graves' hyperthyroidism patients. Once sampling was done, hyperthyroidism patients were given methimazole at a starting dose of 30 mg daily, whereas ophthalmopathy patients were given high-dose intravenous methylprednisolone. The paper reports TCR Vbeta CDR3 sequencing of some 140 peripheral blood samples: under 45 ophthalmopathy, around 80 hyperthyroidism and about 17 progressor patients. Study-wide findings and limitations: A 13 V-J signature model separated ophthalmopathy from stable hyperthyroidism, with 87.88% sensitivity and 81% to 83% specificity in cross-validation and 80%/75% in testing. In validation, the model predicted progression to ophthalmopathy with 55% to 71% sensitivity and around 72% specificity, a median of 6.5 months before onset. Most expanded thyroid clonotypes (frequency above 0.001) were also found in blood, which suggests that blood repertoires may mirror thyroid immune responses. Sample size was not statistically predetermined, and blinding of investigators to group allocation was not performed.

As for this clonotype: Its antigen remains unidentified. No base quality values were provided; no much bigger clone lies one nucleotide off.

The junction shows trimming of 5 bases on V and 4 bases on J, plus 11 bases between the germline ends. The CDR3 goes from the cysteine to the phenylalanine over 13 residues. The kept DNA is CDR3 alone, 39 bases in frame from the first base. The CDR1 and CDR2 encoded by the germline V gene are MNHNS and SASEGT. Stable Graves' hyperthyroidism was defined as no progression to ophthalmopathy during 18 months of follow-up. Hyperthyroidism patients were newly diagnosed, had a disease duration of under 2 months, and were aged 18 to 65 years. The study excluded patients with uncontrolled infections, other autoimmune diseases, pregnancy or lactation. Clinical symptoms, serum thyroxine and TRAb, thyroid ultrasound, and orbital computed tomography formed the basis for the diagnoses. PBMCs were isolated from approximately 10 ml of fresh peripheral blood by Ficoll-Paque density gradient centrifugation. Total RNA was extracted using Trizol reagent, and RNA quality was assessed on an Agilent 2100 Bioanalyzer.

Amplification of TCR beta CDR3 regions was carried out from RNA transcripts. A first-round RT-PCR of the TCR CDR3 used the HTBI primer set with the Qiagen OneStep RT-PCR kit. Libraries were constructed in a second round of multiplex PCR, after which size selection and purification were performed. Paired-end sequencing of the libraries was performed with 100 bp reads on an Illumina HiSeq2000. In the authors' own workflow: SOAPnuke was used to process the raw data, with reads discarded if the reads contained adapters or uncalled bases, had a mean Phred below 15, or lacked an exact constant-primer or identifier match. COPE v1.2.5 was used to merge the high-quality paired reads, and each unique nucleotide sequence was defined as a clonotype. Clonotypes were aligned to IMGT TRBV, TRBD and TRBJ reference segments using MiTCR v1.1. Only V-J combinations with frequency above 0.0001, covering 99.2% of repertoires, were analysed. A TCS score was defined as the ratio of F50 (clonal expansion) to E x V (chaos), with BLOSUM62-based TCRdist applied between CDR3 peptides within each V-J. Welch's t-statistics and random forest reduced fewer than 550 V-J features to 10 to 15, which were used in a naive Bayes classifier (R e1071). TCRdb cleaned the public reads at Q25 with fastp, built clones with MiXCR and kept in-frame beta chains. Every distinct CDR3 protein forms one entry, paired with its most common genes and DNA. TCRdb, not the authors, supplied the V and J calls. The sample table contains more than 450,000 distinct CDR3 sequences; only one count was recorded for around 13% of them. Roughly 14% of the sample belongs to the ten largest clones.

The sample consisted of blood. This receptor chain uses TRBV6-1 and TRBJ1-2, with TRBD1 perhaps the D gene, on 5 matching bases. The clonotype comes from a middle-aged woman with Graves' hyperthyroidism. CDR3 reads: CASSYRDRYGYTF. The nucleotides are TGTGCCAGCAGTTATCGGGACCGCTATGGCTACACCTTC.